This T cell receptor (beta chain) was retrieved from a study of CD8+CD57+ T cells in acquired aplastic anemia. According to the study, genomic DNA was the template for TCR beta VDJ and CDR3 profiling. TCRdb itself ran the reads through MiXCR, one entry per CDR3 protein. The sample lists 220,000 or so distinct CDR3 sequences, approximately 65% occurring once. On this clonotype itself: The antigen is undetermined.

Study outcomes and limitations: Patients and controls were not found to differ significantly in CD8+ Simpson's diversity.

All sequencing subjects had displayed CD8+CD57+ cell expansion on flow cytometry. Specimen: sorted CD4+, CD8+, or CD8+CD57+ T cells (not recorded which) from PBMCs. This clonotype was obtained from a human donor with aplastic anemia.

The CDR3 DNA sequence: TGTGCCAGCAGCTCTCGGCGGAACACCGGGGAGCTGTTTTTT. Encoded protein: CASSSRRNTGELFF. This chain connects TRBV7-9 to TRBJ2-2; no firm D call. CDR1 SEHNR and CDR2 FQNEAQ come from the germline V gene (reference sequence). Trimming stripped 4 bases from V and 1 base from J, with 7 bases between. The CDR3 totals 14 residues.